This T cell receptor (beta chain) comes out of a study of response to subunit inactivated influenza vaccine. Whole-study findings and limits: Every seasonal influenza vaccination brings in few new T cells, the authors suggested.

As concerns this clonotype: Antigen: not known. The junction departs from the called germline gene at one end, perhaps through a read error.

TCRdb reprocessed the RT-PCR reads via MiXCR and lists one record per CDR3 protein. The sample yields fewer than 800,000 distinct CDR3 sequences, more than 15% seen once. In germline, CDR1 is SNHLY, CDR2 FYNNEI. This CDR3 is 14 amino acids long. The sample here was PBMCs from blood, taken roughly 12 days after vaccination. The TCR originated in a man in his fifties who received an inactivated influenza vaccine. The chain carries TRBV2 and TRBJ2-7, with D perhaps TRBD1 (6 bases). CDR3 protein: CASSGTVGPYEQHF. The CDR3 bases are TGTGCCAGCAGTGGGACAGTCGGCCCCTACGAGCAGCACTTC. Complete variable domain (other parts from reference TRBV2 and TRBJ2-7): EPEVTQTPSHQVTQMGQEVILRCVPISNHLYFYWYRQILGQKVEFLVSFYNNEISEKSEIFDDQFSVERPDGSNFTLKIRSTKLEDSAMYFCASSGTVGPYEQHFGPGTRLTVT.